This T cell receptor beta chain was obtained from a study of T cells in Graves' hyperthyroidism and ophthalmopathy. CDR3 size: 17 residues. CDR1 is SNHLY, CDR2 FYNNEI, per germline. With 0 bases removed from V and 1 base from J, the gap between germline ends came to 12 bases. This clonotype was recorded only once. Its antigen is unknown. RNA transcripts provided the source from which TCR beta CDR3 regions were amplified. First-round RT-PCR of the TCR CDR3 relied on the HTBI primer set. TCRdb independently ran MiXCR on the multiplex PCR reads; one entry per CDR3 protein. The profile shows 750,000 to 900,000 distinct CDR3 sequences, 38% of them singletons. Study observations and caveats: Appearing also in blood were most of the thyroid clonotypes expanded above 0.001.

V is TRBV2 and J is TRBJ2-2; maybe TRBD1 (6 bases). The source material was blood. The sequence was obtained from a man aged 18 to 30 with Graves' hyperthyroidism. Here the CDR3 DNA reads TGTGCCAGCAGTGAAGCCCCCTCGACAGGGAACACCGGGGAGCTGTTTTTT. Residues: CASSEAPSTGNTGELFF.